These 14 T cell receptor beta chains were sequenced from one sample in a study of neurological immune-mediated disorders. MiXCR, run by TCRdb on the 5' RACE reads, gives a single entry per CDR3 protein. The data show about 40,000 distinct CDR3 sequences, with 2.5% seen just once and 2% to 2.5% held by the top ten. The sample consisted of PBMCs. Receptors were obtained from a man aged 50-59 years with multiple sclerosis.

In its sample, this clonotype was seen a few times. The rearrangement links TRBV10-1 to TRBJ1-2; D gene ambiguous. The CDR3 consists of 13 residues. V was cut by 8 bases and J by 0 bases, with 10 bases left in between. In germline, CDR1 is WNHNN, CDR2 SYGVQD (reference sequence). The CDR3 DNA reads TGCGCCAGCCTCGCGAGAACTAACTATGGCTACACCTTC. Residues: CASLARTNYGYTF.

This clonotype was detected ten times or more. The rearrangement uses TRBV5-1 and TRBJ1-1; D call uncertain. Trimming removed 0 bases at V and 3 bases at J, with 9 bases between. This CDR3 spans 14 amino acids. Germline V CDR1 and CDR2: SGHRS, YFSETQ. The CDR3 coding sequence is TGCGCCAGCAGCTTGGTGGCAGACTACACTGAAGCTTTCTTT. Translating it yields CASSLVADYTEAFF.

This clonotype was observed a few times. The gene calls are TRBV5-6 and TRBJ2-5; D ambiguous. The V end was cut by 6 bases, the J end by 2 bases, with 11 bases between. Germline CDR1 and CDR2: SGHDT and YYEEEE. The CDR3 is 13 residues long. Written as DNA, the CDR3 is TGTGCCAGCAACTCATGGGGACAAGAGACCCAGTACTTC. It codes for CASNSWGQETQYF.

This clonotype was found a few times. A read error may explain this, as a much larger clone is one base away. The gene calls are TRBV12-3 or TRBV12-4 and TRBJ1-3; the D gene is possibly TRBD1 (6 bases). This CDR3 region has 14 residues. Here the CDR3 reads CASTPDSSGNNIYF. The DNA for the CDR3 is TGTGCCAGCACTCCGGACAGTTCTGGAAACAACATATATTTT.

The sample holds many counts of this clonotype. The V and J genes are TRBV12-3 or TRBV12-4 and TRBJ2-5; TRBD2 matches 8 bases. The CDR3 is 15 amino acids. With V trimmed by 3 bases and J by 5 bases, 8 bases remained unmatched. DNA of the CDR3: TGTGCCAGCAGTTTGGTGCGGGGGGTCCGGGAGACCCAGTACTTC. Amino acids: CASSLVRGVRETQYF.

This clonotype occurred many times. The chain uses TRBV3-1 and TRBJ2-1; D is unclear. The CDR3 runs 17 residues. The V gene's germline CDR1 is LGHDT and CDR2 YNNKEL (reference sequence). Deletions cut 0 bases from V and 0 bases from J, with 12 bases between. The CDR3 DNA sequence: TGTGCCAGCAGCCAAGAGGGCTTGGGGAACTCCTACAATGAGCAGTTCTTC. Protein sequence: CASSQEGLGNSYNEQFF.

CDR3 region: CSAENRESSYEQYF. The CDR3 DNA sequence: TGCAGTGCTGAAAACCGGGAAAGTTCCTACGAGCAGTACTTC. The rearrangement links TRBV20-1 to TRBJ2-7, with D possibly TRBD2 on 5 matching bases. This CDR3 has 14 residues. Germline V gene lookup returns CDR1 DFQATT and CDR2 SNEGSKA (reference sequence). The V end was cut by 5 bases, the J end by 1 base, with 15 bases between.

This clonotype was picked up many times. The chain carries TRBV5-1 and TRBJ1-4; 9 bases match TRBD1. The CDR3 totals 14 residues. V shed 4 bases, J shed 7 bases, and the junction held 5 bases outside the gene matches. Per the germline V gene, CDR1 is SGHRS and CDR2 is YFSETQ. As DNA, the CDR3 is TGCGCCAGCAGCGCACGGGACAGGGTTGAAAAACTGTTTTTT. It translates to CASSARDRVEKLFF.

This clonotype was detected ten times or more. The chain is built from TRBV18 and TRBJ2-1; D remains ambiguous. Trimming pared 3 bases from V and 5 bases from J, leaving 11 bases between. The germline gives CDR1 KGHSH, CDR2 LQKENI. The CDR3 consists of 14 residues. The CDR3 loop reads CASSPVGIHNEQFF. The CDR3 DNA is TGTGCCAGCTCACCCGTTGGCATCCACAATGAGCAGTTCTTC.

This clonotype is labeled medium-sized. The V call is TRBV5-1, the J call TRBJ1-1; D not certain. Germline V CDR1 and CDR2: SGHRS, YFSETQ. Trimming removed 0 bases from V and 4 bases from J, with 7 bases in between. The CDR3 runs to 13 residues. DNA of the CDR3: TGCGCCAGCAGCTTGGAAATGGCCACTGAAGCTTTCTTT. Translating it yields CASSLEMATEAFF.

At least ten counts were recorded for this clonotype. CDR3 region: CSARGGRVGTDTQYF. Here the CDR3 DNA reads TGCAGTGCTAGAGGGGGGAGGGTGGGCACAGATACGCAGTATTTT. The J gene is TRBJ2-3, the V gene TRBV20-1; TRBD2 matches at 7 bases. CDR3 size: 15 residues. Germline values: CDR1 DFQATT, CDR2 SNEGSKA (reference sequence). J lost 1 base, V lost 1 base, and 5 bases had no gene match.

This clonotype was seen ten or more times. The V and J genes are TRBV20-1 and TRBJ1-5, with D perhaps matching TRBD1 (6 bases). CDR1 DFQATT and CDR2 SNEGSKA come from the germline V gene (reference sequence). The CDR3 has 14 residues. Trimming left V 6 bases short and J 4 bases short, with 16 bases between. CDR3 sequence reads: CSAITGYGNQPQHF. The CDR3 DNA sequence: TGCAGTGCGATAACAGGGTATGGAAATCAGCCCCAGCATTTT.

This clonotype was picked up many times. DNA of the CDR3: TGCAGCGTTGGACAGTTCAAATCCTATGGCTACACCTTC. Amino acid sequence: CSVGQFKSYGYTF. The rearrangement links TRBV29-1 to TRBJ1-2, with D perhaps matching TRBD1 (5 bases). Trimming left V 4 bases short and J 4 bases short, with 13 bases between. CDR1 SQVTM and CDR2 ANQGSEA come from the germline V gene. The CDR3 has 13 residues.

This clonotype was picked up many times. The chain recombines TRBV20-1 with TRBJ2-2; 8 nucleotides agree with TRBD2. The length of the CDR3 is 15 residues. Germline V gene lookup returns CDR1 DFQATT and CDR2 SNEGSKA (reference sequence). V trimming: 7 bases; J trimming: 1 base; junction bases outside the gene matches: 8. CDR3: CSVPGRAMNTGELFF. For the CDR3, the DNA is TGCAGTGTTCCCGGGAGGGCAATGAACACCGGGGAGCTGTTTTTT.